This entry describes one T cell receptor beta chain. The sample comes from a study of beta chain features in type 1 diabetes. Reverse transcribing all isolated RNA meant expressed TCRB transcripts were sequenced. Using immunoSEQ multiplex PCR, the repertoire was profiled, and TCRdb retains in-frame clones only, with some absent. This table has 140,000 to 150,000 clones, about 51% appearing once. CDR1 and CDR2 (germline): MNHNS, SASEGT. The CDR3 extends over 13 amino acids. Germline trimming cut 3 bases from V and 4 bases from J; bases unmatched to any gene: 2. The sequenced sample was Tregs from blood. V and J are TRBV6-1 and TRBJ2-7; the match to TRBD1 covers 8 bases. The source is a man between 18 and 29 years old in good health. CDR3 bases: TGTGCCAGCAGTGAGACAGGGGTGTACGAGCAGTACTTC. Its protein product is CASSETGVYEQYF.